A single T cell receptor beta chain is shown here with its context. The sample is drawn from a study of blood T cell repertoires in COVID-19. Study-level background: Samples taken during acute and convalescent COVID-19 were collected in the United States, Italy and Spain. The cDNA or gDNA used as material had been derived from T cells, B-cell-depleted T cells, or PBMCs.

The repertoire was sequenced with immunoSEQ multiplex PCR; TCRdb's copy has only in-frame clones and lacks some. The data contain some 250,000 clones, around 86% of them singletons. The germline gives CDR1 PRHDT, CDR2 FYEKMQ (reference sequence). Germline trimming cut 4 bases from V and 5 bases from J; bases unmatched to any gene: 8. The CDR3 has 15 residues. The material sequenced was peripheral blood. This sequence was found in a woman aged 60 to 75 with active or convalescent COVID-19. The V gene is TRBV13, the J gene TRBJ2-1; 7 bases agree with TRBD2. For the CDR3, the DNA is TGTGCCAGCAGCTCCCGGGACTACCCCCACAATGAGCAGTTCTTC. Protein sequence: CASSSRDYPHNEQFF.